This TCR beta chain came from a study of vaccination and CD4 T cells after COVID-19. In the study overall: At a median approximately 100 days (range 35 to 161) after diagnosis, post-COVID samples were drawn.

Oncomine TCR Beta short-read sequencing was applied to DNA from cultured CD4+ T cells. TCRdb reprocessed the PCR reads with MiXCR, giving one entry per CDR3 protein. The sample gives tens of thousands of distinct CDR3 sequences, approximately 56% of which show up once; 7% to 10% is in the top ten. Treatment indicated: approximately 11-day PBMC culture with coronavirus spike peptide pools or control peptides (ViraFEST assay). Cultures used two million PBMCs per well, around 11 IU/ml IL-2 and about 10 ug/ml peptides. The CDR3 runs to 15 residues. Germline lookup yields CDR1 SGHVS and CDR2 FQNEAQ. J was trimmed by 10 bases and V by 2 bases; bases with no gene match: 5. Note on this clonotype: Its antigen is still unknown.

This receptor was identified in a human donor who had recovered from COVID-19. Sequencing used CD4+ T cells from blood, cultured in vitro. The genes are TRBV7-8 and TRBJ1-6; 10 bases map to TRBD1. The DNA for the CDR3 is TGTGCCAGCAGCTTAACCGACAGGGGGCACTCACCCCTCCACTTT. Protein sequence: CASSLTDRGHSPLHF.